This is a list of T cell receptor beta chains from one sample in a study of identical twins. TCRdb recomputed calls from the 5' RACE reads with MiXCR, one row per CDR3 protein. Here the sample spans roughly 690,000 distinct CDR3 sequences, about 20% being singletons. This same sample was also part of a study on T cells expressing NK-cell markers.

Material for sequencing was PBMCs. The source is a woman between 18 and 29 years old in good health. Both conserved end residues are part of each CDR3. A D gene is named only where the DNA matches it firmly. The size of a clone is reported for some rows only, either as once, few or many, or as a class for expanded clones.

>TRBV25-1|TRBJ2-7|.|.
TGTGCCAGCAGTGTGGGACGTTACGAGCAGTACTTC
CASSVGRYEQYF
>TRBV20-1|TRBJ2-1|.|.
TGCAGTGCTCAAGGGCAGGGAGGCTACAATGAGCAGTTCTTC
CSAQGQGGYNEQFF
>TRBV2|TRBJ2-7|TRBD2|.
TGTGCCAGCAGCTCCAGCGGGAGAGTTAACGAGCAGTACTTC
CASSSSGRVNEQYF
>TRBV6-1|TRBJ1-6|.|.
TGTGCCAGCAGTCCCGCCCGAGGGCAGAGAGGATCACCCCTCCACTTT
CASSPARGQRGSPLHF
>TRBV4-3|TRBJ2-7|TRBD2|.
TGCGCCAGCAGCCAAGATAGGACTAGCGGGGCCTACGAGCAGTACTTC
CASSQDRTSGAYEQYF
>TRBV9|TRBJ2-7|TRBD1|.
TGTGCCAGCAGCGTAGGACCGGACAGGGTCTACGAGCAGTACTTC
CASSVGPDRVYEQYF
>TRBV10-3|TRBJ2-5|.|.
TGTGCCATCAGTGAGTCGAGAACTAGCGAGACCCAGTACTTC
CAISESRTSETQYF
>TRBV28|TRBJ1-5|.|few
TGTGCCAGCTACCCCCCGGGTCAGCCCCAGCATTTT
CASYPPGQPQHF
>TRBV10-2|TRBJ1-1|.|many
TGCGCCAGCAGTGTCGACGGGGCCAATGAAGCTTTCTTT
CASSVDGANEAFF
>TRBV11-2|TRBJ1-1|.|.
TGTGCCAGCAGCTTGACCCGGGATCACACTGAAGCTTTCTTT
CASSLTRDHTEAFF
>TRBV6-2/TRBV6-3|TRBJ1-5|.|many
TGTGCCAGCAGTCTCCTCACCTATCAGCCCCAGCATTTT
CASSLLTYQPQHF
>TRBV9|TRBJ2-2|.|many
TGTGCCAGCAGCGTATCCAGCAGGACAGACACCGGGGAGCTGTTTTTT
CASSVSSRTDTGELFF
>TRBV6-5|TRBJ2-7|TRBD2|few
TGTGCCAGCAGTTACAGGACTAGGGGCGGGTTCGAGCAGTACTTC
CASSYRTRGGFEQYF
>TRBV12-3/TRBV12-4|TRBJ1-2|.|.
TGTGCCAGCAGAGCCAGGGTATATGGCTACACCTTC
CASRARVYGYTF
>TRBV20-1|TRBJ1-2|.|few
TGCAGTGCACCAAATACAGGGTACGATGGCTACACCTTC
CSAPNTGYDGYTF
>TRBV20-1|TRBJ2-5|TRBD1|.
TGCAGTGCTCTACGAAGGACAGGCCAAGAGACCCAGTACTTC
CSALRRTGQETQYF
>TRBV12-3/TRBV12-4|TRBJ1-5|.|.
TGTGCCAGCAGTTTGACCAGGGCCAATCAGCCCCAGCATTTT
CASSLTRANQPQHF
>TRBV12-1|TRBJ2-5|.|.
TGTGCCAGCAGCTTTCTTTCCTTTGAAGAGACCCAGTACTTC
CASSFLSFEETQYF
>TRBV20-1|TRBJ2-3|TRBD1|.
TGCAGTGCTCAGGGGGCCACTTTTAGCACAGATACGCAGTATTTT
CSAQGATFSTDTQYF
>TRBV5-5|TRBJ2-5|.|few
TGTGCCAGCAGCTCGAGACCGTCCCAAGAGACCCAGTACTTC
CASSSRPSQETQYF
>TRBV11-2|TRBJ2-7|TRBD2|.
TGTGCCAGCAGCTTAGATAGCGGGGTTTACGAGCAGTACTTC
CASSLDSGVYEQYF
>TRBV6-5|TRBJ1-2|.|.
TGTGCCAGCAGTTACGGACAGCTTCATTCTTATGGCTACACCTTC
CASSYGQLHSYGYTF
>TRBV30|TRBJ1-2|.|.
TGTGCCTGGAGATCAGGGGTTTATTCCGATGGCTACACCTTC
CAWRSGVYSDGYTF
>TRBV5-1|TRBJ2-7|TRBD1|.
TGCGCCAGCAGCTTGGAAGGACAGGCAAGGCCCGAGCAGTACTTC
CASSLEGQARPEQYF
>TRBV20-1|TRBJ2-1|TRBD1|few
TGCAGTGCCACCCACCGGGACAGGGGTTTGAAGCAGTTCTTC
CSATHRDRGLKQFF
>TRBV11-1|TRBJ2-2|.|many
TGTGCCAGCACGACGCGGGGAACGAAAGGACAGCATAACACCGGGGAGCTGTTTTTT
CASTTRGTKGQHNTGELFF
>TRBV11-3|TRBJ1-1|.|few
TGTGCCAGCAGCTTACCGGGAAATCCTGAAGCTTTCTTT
CASSLPGNPEAFF
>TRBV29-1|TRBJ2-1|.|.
TGCAGCGTCGACCAAGACGGCTTCAGCTCCTACAATGAGCAGTTCTTC
CSVDQDGFSSYNEQFF
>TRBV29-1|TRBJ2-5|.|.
TGCAGCGTTGCCAGCGGACAAGAGACCCAGTACTTC
CSVASGQETQYF
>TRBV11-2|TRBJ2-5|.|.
TGTGCCAGCAGCTACCGCAAGGGGTTTGAGACCCAGTACTTC
CASSYRKGFETQYF
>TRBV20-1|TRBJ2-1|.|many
TGCAGTGCTAGCGATTCCAATGAGCAGTTCTTC
CSASDSNEQFF
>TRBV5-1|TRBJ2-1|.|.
TGCGCCAGCAGCACTTCCGGGACCTCGAGCTCCTACAATGAGCAGTTCTTC
CASSTSGTSSSYNEQFF
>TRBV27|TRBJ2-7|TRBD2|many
TGTGCCAGCAAACTAGCGGGGGGTGCCTACGAGCAGTACTTC
CASKLAGGAYEQYF
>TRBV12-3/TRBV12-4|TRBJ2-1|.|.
TGTGCCAGCAGCTTGGTGAGCTCCTACAATGAGCAGTTCTTC
CASSLVSSYNEQFF
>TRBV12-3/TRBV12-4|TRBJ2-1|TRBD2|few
TGTGCCAGCAGTCCAGCGAGCGGGGGCCGCTACAATGAGCAGTTCTTC
CASSPASGGRYNEQFF
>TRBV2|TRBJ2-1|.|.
TGTGCCAGCAACCCTTACAATGAGCAGTTCTTC
CASNPYNEQFF
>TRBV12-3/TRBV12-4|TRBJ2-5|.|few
TGTGCCAGCAAGAACCGCCTTGTGGAGACCCAGTACTTC
CASKNRLVETQYF
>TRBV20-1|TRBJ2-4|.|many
TGCAGTGCTCTACAGGGTTTAGCCAAAAACATTCAGTACTTC
CSALQGLAKNIQYF
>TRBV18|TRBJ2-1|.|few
TGTGCCAGCTCACCATCAGGAGGTAACAATGAGCAGTTCTTC
CASSPSGGNNEQFF
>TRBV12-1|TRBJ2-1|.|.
TGTGCCAGCAGCCCTGACTCCTGGACTAGCGGGAGCTCTGGTGGGAATGAGCAGTTCTTC
CASSPDSWTSGSSGGNEQFF
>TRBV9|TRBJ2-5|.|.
TGTGCCAGCAGCTCAGCGGGCGCCAGCTTCCAGTACTTC
CASSSAGASFQYF
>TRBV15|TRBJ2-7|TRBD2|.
TGTGCCACCAGCGTCGGCGGGGGGGTCTCCTACGAGCAGTACTTC
CATSVGGGVSYEQYF
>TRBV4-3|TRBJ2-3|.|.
TGCGCCAGCAGCCAAGATGGCTCCGGAGATACGCAGTATTTT
CASSQDGSGDTQYF
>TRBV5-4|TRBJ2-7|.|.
TGTGCCAGCAGCTTTGGCGGTTGGGAGCAGTACTTC
CASSFGGWEQYF
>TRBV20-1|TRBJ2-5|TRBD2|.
TGCAGTGCTAGAGATCTTAGCGGGGGGGCCGGGACCCAGTACTTC
CSARDLSGGAGTQYF
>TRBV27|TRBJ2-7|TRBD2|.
TGTGCCAGCAGAATGAGGACTAGCGGCGCCTACGAGCAGTACTTC
CASRMRTSGAYEQYF
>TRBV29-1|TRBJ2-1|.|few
TGCAGCCTACTACAGGACTACAATGAGCAGTTCTTC
CSLLQDYNEQFF
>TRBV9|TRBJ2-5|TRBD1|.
TGTGCCAGCAGCGTAGGGACAGGGGGCCTGGAGACCCAGTACTTC
CASSVGTGGLETQYF
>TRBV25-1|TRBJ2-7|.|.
TGTGCCAGCAGTGACCCACTAGCCTACGAGCAGTACTTC
CASSDPLAYEQYF
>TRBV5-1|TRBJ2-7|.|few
TGCGCCAGCGGCCAGGATGGGGGGGCGTACGAGCAGTACTTC
CASGQDGGAYEQYF
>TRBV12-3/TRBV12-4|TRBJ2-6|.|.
TGTGCCAGCAGTTTAGCGGTAAAGGGATTACTCTCTGGGGCCAACGTCCTGACTTTC
CASSLAVKGLLSGANVLTF
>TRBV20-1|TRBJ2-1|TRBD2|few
TGCAGTGCTAGGCGTGGGACTAGCGGGAAACTGAACCGGCAGTTCTTC
CSARRGTSGKLNRQFF
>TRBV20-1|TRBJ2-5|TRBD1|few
TGCAGTGCTAGCCCCGCGACAGGGGTGGGTCAAGAGACCCAGTACTTC
CSASPATGVGQETQYF
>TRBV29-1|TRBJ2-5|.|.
TGCAGCGTTGAGGTGGGGACTCGACGAGAGACCCAGTACTTC
CSVEVGTRRETQYF
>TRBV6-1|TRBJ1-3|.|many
TGTGCCAGCAGCCTACTTAGGGTCGGATCCTCTGGAAACACCATATATTTT
CASSLLRVGSSGNTIYF
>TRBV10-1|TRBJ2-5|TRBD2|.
TGCGCCAGCAGTGCTCTGGCTAGCGGGACGAAAGAGACCCAGTACTTC
CASSALASGTKETQYF
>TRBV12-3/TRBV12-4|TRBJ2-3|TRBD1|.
TGTGCCAGCAGTTTAGCCCCGGGACAGGGTCCAGATACGCAGTATTTT
CASSLAPGQGPDTQYF
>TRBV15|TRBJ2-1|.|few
TGTGCCACCAGCAGATCTAGCTGGGAGGAGCAGTTCTTC
CATSRSSWEEQFF
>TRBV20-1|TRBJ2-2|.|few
TGCAGTGGCGGGGACAGCAACACCGGGGAGCTGTTTTTT
CSGGDSNTGELFF
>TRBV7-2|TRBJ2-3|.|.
TGTGCCAGCAGCTTTGGGAGTAGGAGCACAGATACGCAGTATTTT
CASSFGSRSTDTQYF